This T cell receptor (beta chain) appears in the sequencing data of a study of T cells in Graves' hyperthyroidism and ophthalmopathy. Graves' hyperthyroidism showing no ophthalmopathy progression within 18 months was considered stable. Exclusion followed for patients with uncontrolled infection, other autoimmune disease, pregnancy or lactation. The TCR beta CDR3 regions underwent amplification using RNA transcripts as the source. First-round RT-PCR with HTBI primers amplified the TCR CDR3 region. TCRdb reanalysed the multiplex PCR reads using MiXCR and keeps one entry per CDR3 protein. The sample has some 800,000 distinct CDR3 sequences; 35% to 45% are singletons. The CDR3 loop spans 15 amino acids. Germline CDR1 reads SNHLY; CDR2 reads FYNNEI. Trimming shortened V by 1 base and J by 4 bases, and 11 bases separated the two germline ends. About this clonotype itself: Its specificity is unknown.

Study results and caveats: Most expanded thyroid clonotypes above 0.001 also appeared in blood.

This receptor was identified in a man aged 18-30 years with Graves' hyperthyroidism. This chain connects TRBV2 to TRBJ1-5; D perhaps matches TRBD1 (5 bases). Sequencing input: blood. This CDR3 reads CASSEGTRANQPQHF. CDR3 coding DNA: TGTGCCAGCAGTGAAGGGACACGGGCAAATCAGCCCCAGCATTTT.